The rows below give T cell receptor beta chains drawn from one sample of a study of cytomegalovirus exposure and HLA in healthy donors. Clones were read by immunoSEQ multiplex PCR, and TCRdb kept only the in-frame ones, dropping some. The profile shows under 250,000 clones, around four fifths of them singletons. Sequenced input: PBMCs. Receptors were obtained from a male donor in good health and CMV-seronegative. The CDR3 runs from the conserved cysteine through the conserved F or W. Clone size is given for some rows only: seen once, a few or many times, or a class if the clone is expanded.

CASSDRATNEKLFF	TRBV7-6	TRBJ1-4	-	14
CASSPRDYQETQYF	TRBV4-1	TRBJ2-5	-	14
CASSAPGFQPQHF	TRBV2	TRBJ1-5	-	13
CASSYSTGKETQYF	TRBV6-5	TRBJ2-5	few	14
CASSHGEANTQYF	TRBV5-1	TRBJ2-3	-	13
CASSPLDGRASYEQYF	TRBV18	TRBJ2-7	once	16
CASSTSPRTSYEQYF	TRBV5-1	TRBJ2-7	once	15
CASSDSPNQPQHF	TRBV6-5	TRBJ1-5	-	13
CASRPIGRSTGELFF	TRBV25-1	TRBJ2-2	-	15
CASSLVRLAGGGTGELFF	TRBV5-8	TRBJ2-2	few	18
CASSYRGYTGELFF	TRBV6-5	TRBJ2-2	-	14
CASSAAEVINTEAFF	TRBV25-1	TRBJ1-1	-	15
CASREGLQSPYEQYF	TRBV27	TRBJ2-7	few	15
CASSQATSSEQFF	TRBV11-3	TRBJ2-1	-	13
CASSYSGDYQETQYF	TRBV6-5	TRBJ2-5	-	15
CASSLRDSHGTDTQYF	TRBV7-8	TRBJ2-3	-	16